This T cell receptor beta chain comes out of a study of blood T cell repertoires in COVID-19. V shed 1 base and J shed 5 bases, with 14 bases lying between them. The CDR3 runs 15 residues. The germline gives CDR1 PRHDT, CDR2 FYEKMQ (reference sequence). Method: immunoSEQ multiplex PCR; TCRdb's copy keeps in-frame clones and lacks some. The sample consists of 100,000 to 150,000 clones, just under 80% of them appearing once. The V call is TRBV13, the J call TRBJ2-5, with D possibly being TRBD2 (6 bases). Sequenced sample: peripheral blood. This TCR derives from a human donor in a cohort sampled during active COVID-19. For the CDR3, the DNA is TGTGCCAGCAGCTTAGAAACGGGAGTATTGGAGACCCAGTACTTC. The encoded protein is CASSLETGVLETQYF. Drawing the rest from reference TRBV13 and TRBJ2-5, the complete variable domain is AAGVIQSPRHLIKEKRETATLKCYPIPRHDTVYWYQQGPGQDPQFLISFYEKMQSDKGSIPDRFSAQQFSDYHSELNMSSLELGDSALYFCASSLETGVLETQYFGPGTRLLVL.